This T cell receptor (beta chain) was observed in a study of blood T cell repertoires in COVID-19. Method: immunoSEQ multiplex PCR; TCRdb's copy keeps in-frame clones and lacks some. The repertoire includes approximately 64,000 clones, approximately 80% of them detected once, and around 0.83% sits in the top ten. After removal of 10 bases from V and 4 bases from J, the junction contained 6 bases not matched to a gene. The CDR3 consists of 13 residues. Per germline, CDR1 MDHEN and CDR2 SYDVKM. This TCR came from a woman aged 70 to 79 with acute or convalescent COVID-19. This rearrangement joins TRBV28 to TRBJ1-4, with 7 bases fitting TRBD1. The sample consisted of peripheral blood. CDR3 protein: CAIRTGGNEKLFF. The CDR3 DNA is TGTGCCATTCGGACAGGAGGTAATGAAAAACTGTTTTTT.